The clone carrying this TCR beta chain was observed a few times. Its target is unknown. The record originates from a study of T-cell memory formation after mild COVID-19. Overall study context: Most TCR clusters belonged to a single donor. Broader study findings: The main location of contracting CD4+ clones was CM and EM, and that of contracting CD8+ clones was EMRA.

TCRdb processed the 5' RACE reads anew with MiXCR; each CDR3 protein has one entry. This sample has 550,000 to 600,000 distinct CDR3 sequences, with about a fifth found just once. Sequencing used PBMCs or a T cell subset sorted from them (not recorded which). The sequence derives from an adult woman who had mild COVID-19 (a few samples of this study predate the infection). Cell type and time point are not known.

The CDR3 spells CASTSGGGRGEQFF. CDR3 in DNA: TGTGCCAGCACTAGCGGGGGGGGCCGTGGTGAGCAGTTCTTC. The chain recombines TRBV6-5 with TRBJ2-1, with TRBD2 identical over 12 bases. Germline assignment: CDR1 MNHEY and CDR2 SVGAGI. The CDR3 has 14 amino acids. V trimming: 7 bases; J trimming: 9 bases; junction bases outside the gene matches: 7.